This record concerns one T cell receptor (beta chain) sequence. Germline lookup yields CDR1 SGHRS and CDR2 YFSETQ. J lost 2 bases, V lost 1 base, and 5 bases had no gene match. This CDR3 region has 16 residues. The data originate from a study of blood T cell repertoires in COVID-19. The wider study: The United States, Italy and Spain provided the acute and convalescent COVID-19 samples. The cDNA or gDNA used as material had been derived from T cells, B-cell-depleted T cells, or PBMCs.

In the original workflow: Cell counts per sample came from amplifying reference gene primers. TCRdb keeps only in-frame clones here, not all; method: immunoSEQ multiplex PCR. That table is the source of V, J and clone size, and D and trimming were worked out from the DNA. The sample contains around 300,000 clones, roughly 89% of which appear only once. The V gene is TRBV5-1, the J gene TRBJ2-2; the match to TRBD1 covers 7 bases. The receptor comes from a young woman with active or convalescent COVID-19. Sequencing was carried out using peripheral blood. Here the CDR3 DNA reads TGCGCCAGCAGCTTGTCACAGGGGTTTAACACCGGGGAGCTGTTTTTT. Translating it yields CASSLSQGFNTGELFF.